This T cell receptor beta chain appears in the sequencing data of a study of T cell responses to AZD1222 COVID-19 vaccine. TCRdb's table, derived via immunoSEQ multiplex PCR, lists solely in-frame clones and lacks some. Among around 130,000 clones listed, around 90% were seen once. On this clone: Its antigen is still unknown.

The study, taken as a whole, reports: White British ancestry dominated among donors, who included more females, and clonal diversity was possibly underestimated. Along spike, vaccine-associated CD4 TCRs were found throughout, with dominance at 160-218 and 743-854. Nearly half of unique spike-specific TCRs reportedly avoided B.1.351 and B.1.1.7 mutated regions. Repertoires were sampled only after the peak T cell response.

The starting material was peripheral blood, obtained 28 days after the second dose of the MenACWY control vaccine. This clonotype was obtained from an adult who received the MenACWY meningococcal vaccine as a control.

The CDR3 nucleotides read TGTGCCATCAGTGCCAATGGGGATGGCAATCAGCCCCAGCATTTT. It specifies CAISANGDGNQPQHF. The chain carries TRBV10-3 and TRBJ1-5; D call uncertain. Germline V lookup: CDR1 ENHRY, CDR2 SYGVKD. V was trimmed by 4 bases and J by 2 bases, leaving 12 bases between them. CDR3 length equals 15 residues.